The clone carrying this TCR beta chain occurred once. Clones were sequenced by immunoSEQ multiplex PCR, and TCRdb holds only the in-frame ones, with some missing. This table holds millions of clones, about 92% found once. CDR3 size: 16 residues. Trimming at V came to 2 bases and at J to 8 bases, leaving 13 bases not matched to a gene. Germline CDR1 and CDR2: SGHNT and YYREEE (reference sequence). CD8 cells classed as naive were CD45RO-negative and positively selected for CCR7, excluding terminally differentiated effector memory CD45RA+ cells. Each of the donors was a healthy adult who was HIV-negative and had not had a recent acute infection or vaccination. The source of the sample is a study of shared clonotypes between healthy human individuals.

The TCR comes from a man aged 18-30 years in good health. Some clones in this sample may be carry-over from other donors' samples. The chain has TRBV5-4 and TRBJ2-1; 7 positions agree with TRBD2. Sequences were obtained from naive CD8+ T cells from PBMCs. CDR3 nucleotides: TGTGCCAGCAGCTTCCGGCGGGAGCGTCCTATGGATGAGCAGTTCTTC. Translation gives CASSFRRERPMDEQFF.